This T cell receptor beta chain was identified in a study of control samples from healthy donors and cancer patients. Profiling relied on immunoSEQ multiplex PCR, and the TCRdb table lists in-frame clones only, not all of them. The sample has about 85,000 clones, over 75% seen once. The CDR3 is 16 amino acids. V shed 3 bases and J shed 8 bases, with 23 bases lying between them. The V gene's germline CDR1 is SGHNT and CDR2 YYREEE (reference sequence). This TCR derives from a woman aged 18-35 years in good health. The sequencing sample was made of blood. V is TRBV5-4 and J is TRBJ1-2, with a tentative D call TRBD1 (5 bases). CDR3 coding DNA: TGTGCCAGCAGCTCTGCAGGGTATGGAGAGATCTTAGGCTACACCTTC. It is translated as CASSSAGYGEILGYTF.